The 17 T cell receptor beta chains below all came from one sample that was sequenced in a study of blood T cell repertoires in COVID-19. Assay used: immunoSEQ multiplex PCR; TCRdb lists only in-frame clones, some missing. The sample holds just under 350,000 clones, about four fifths seen once. The sample consisted of peripheral blood. All receptors come from a man in his thirties or forties with active or convalescent COVID-19.

This clone was picked up a small number of times. The chain combines TRBV15 with TRBJ2-4; possibly TRBD2 for D (5 bases). CDR1 LNHNV and CDR2 YYDKDF come from the germline V gene (reference sequence). Trimming removed 6 bases at V and 7 bases at J, with 19 bases between. The CDR3 spans 15 residues. CDR3 DNA: TGTGCCACCAGGGCATCCGGGATCCCCTCTAACATTCAGTACTTC. The encoded protein is CATRASGIPSNIQYF.

The count of this clone is one. The rearrangement joins TRBV11-3 to TRBJ2-2; 8 bases are shared with TRBD1. The germline CDR1 and CDR2 sequences are SGHNT and YENEEA. V shed 7 bases and J 4 bases; nucleotides not matched to a gene: 11. The CDR3 length is 16 residues. The CDR3: CASMRDRGLGTGELFF. CDR3 coding DNA: TGTGCCAGCATGAGAGACAGGGGACTCGGCACCGGGGAGCTGTTTTTT.

The CDR3 nucleotides are TGTGCCAGCACCCCAATTGGACTAGCGGGCCCTGCCACCTACGAGCAGTACTTC. Its translation: CASTPIGLAGPATYEQYF. The rearrangement joins TRBV11-2 to TRBJ2-7; TRBD2 agrees at 11 bases. CDR3 length: 18 amino acids. CDR1 and CDR2 from the germline V gene are SGHAT and FQNNGV. The V and J ends lost 7 bases and 2 bases, in that order; junction bases with no gene match: 16.

The chain has TRBV29-1 and TRBJ1-2; 8 bases fit TRBD1. Germline CDR1 SQVTM, CDR2 ANQGSEA. The CDR3 is 14 amino acids. The V gene end was trimmed by 0 bases and the J gene end by 8 bases; junction bases not matched to a gene: 8. The CDR3 DNA is TGCAGCGTTGAAGATCAACAGGGGGTAGGGGGCTACACCTTC. Its protein product is CSVEDQQGVGGYTF.

The chain has TRBV7-6 and TRBJ2-2; maybe TRBD1 (6 bases). Trimming stripped 2 bases from V and 3 bases from J, with 16 bases between. Germline loops: CDR1 SGHVS, CDR2 FNYEAQ. The CDR3 has 17 amino acids. The DNA for the CDR3 is TGTGCCAGCAGCTTACTCAACCAGGGGAGAGACACCGGGGAGCTGTTTTTT. It yields the protein CASSLLNQGRDTGELFF.

The rearrangement uses TRBV19 and TRBJ1-3; TRBD1 is a possible D gene (6 bases). The CDR3 sequence is 16 residues long. Germline V gives CDR1 LNHDA, CDR2 SQIVND (reference sequence). The V end was cut by 5 bases, the J end by 7 bases, with 21 bases between. As DNA, the CDR3 is TGTGCCAGTAGTCGTACTCGGACAGCTCTGGAGAACACCATATATTTT. It encodes CASSRTRTALENTIYF.

The rearrangement uses TRBV29-1 and TRBJ2-1, with TRBD2 identical over 16 bases. The V gene end was trimmed by 0 bases and the J gene end by 2 bases; junction bases not matched to a gene: 10. The CDR3 runs to 20 residues. Germline CDR1 and CDR2: SQVTM and ANQGSEA. The chain's CDR3 is CSVEDDLPGLAGGTYNEQFF. The CDR3 DNA follows: TGCAGCGTTGAAGATGATCTTCCGGGACTAGCGGGAGGGACCTACAATGAGCAGTTCTTC.

CDR3 sequence reads: CASSLAPASGGEGDTQYF. CDR3 nucleotides: TGCGCCAGCAGCTTGGCCCCCGCTAGCGGGGGGGAGGGAGATACGCAGTATTTT. The chain links TRBV5-1 to TRBJ2-3; 12 positions agree with TRBD2. J lost 5 bases, V lost 0 bases, and 10 bases had no gene match. The germline V gene has CDR1 SGHRS and CDR2 YFSETQ. The CDR3 is made up of 18 amino acids.

Points on this clone: The junction and the germline gene differ at one end; a read error may be behind it. The chain has TRBV4-2 and TRBJ1-5; possibly TRBD1 for D (6 bases). Germline loops: CDR1 LGHNA, CDR2 YNFKEQ. The CDR3 sequence is 16 residues long. The CDR3 region has the DNA TGTGCCGGCAGCCAAGAGTCAGGTAGGGGGAGTCAGCCCCAGCATTTT. It is translated as CAGSQESGRGSQPQHF.

The V call is TRBV7-2, the J call TRBJ2-3; D is perhaps TRBD2 (6 bases). CDR3 length: 13 residues. Trimming left V 5 bases short and J 8 bases short, with 14 bases between. The germline CDR1 and CDR2 sequences are SGHTA and FQGNSA. The CDR3 sequence is CASSASSGATQYF. CDR3 in DNA: TGTGCCAGCAGCGCATCTTCGGGAGCTACGCAGTATTTT.

This clone turned up a few times. The genes are TRBV5-1 and TRBJ2-7; the D gene is possibly TRBD1 (6 bases). The CDR3 spans 13 residues. Germline CDR1 reads SGHRS; CDR2 reads YFSETQ. The V gene lost 4 bases and the J gene lost 2 bases, with 10 bases spanning the gap. The CDR3 reads CASSAGTTYEQYF. For the CDR3, the DNA is TGCGCCAGCAGCGCCGGGACAACCTACGAGCAGTACTTC. Variable domain in full (rest from reference TRBV5-1 and TRBJ2-7): KAGVTQTPRYLIKTRGQQVTLSCSPISGHRSVSWYQQTPGQGLQFLFEYFSETQRNKGNFPGRFSGRQFSNSRSEMNVSTLELGDSALYLCASSAGTTYEQYFGPGTRLTVT.

The V gene is TRBV11-2, the J gene TRBJ2-2, with 8 bases identical to TRBD1. The CDR3 is 14 amino acids. CDR1 is SGHAT, CDR2 FQNNGV, per germline. Trimming removed 6 bases from V and 4 bases from J; junction bases left unmatched: 4. CDR3 region: CASRLDRGTGELFF. CDR3 coding DNA: TGTGCCAGCAGACTCGACAGGGGCACCGGGGAGCTGTTTTTT.

V usage is TRBV4-2 and J usage is TRBJ2-3; possible D gene TRBD1, 6 bases. Trimming removed 4 bases from V and 3 bases from J, with 11 bases in between. The CDR3 runs 14 residues. Germline lookup yields CDR1 LGHNA and CDR2 YNFKEQ. The CDR3, as DNA: TGTGCCAGCAGCCCGAGGGGGTGGACAGATACGCAGTATTTT. Translating gives CASSPRGWTDTQYF.

The table lists this clone with a few counts. This sequence joins TRBV20-1 and TRBJ1-5, with unresolved D. The CDR3 is made up of 11 amino acids. Germline CDR1 and CDR2: DFQATT and SNEGSKA (reference sequence). V shed 0 bases and J shed 11 bases, with 8 bases lying between them. The CDR3 reads CSARDRRAQHF. Written as DNA, the CDR3 is TGCAGTGCTAGAGATCGGCGGGCCCAGCATTTT.

The rearrangement links TRBV6-1 to TRBJ2-2, with 11 bases fitting TRBD2. The germline V gene encodes CDR1 MNHNS and CDR2 SASEGT. The CDR3 is 17 amino acids. J was trimmed by 2 bases and V by 0 bases; bases with no gene match: 2. CDR3 sequence reads: CASSEAGLAVNTGELFF. Here the CDR3 DNA reads TGTGCCAGCAGTGAAGCGGGACTAGCGGTTAACACCGGGGAGCTGTTTTTT.

This sequence joins TRBV30 and TRBJ1-5; D is uncertain. The CDR3 has 15 amino acids. Germline values: CDR1 GTSNPN, CDR2 SVGIG (reference sequence). V dropped 5 bases and J dropped 0 bases, with 14 bases sitting between them. CDR3 DNA sequence: TGTGCCTGGGGGAAGGGCGACTATAGCAATCAGCCCCAGCATTTT. Protein sequence: CAWGKGDYSNQPQHF.

This rearrangement joins TRBV10-3 to TRBJ1-5, with no clear D. Trimming left V 3 bases short and J 7 bases short, with 10 bases between. The germline CDR1 and CDR2 sequences are ENHRY and SYGVKD. The CDR3 totals 13 residues. The CDR3 protein is CAISEREWQPQHF. The DNA of the CDR3 is TGTGCCATCAGTGAAAGGGAGTGGCAGCCCCAGCATTTT.